This TCR beta chain came from a study of blood T cells in healthy people across ages. Findings and limits, study-wide: Reliance upon unsorted PBMCs precluded definitive naive versus antigen-experienced comparison. More naive CD4+ cells and higher diversity marked long-lived donors relative to aged donors.

The table lists this clonotype with many counts. What it recognizes is unknown. V lost 1 base and J 5 bases, leaving 10 bases between the germline ends. Per germline, CDR1 DFQATT and CDR2 SNEGSKA (reference sequence). This CDR3 has 13 residues. A second roughly 6 to 11 cycle PCR used barcoded and J-beta primers. The authors tagged each cDNA molecule using a template-switch adaptor with 12 random nucleotides. TCRdb fed the 5' RACE reads into MiXCR, producing one record per CDR3 protein. The sample has approximately 680,000 distinct CDR3 sequences, about 30% seen once. The sequence derives from a woman at least 80 years old in good health. The chain couples TRBV20-1 to TRBJ2-3, with a weak D call TRBD1 (6 bases). The sequenced sample consisted of blood. As DNA, the CDR3 is TGCAGTGCTAGAGGGTACAGGGAAGATACGCAGTATTTT. Its translation: CSARGYREDTQYF.